These T cell receptor beta chains were read from a single sample in a study of T cell repertoires in cytomegalovirus infection. In TCRdb, the reads were re-called with MiXCR into one record per CDR3 protein. The sample has about 100,000 distinct CDR3 sequences; 42% are singletons. For these TCRs, the target antigens are not known. Sequenced here: CD8+ T cells from cultured PBMCs, sampled from culture after CMV antigen stimulation. The receptors here all came from a human donor in good health (CMV status not recorded). Some clones in this sample may be carry-over from other donors' samples. Each CDR3 is given with its conserved first and last residue. A D gene is named only where the DNA matches it firmly. Size values are once, few and many counts, or a class for expanded clones, and some rows have none.

J gene: TRBJ1-1
clone size: few
V gene: TRBV19
D gene: .
CDR3 DNA: TGTGCCGCGAAAGCCCAGGGAAGATATACTGAAGCTTTCTTT
CDR3 protein: CAAKAQGRYTEAFF

J gene: TRBJ2-5
clone size: few
V gene: TRBV28
D gene: .
CDR3 DNA: TGTGCCAGCAGTTTTTCCGCAACCCAGTACTTC
CDR3 protein: CASSFSATQYF

J gene: TRBJ1-6
clone size: few
V gene: TRBV27
D gene: .
CDR3 DNA: TGTGCCAGCAGTTCGCGGACAGTCCTTAGCTCCTATAATTCACCCCTCCACTTT
CDR3 protein: CASSSRTVLSSYNSPLHF

J gene: TRBJ2-2
clone size: .
V gene: TRBV18
D gene: TRBD2
CDR3 DNA: TGTGCCAGCTCACCTTTACTAGCGGGGGAGTCGAACACCGGGGAGCTGTTTTTT
CDR3 protein: CASSPLLAGESNTGELFF

J gene: TRBJ2-7
clone size: .
V gene: TRBV2
D gene: .
CDR3 DNA: TGTGCCAGCAGGGGACCTTCCTACGAGCAGTACTTC
CDR3 protein: CASRGPSYEQYF

J gene: TRBJ2-3
clone size: few
V gene: TRBV11-3
D gene: .
CDR3 DNA: TGTGCCAGCAGCTTAGACGGGTCGTTCCCAGATACGCAGTATTTT
CDR3 protein: CASSLDGSFPDTQYF

J gene: TRBJ2-5
clone size: few
V gene: TRBV7-6
D gene: .
CDR3 DNA: TGTGCCAGCAGCTTAAGGTCCGGGGGTAACCAAGAGACCCAGTACTTC
CDR3 protein: CASSLRSGGNQETQYF

J gene: TRBJ2-7
clone size: .
V gene: TRBV7-9
D gene: .
CDR3 DNA: TGTGCCAGCTTGACTATGGCGGTTGGGATTAGCTCCTACGAGCAGTACTTC
CDR3 protein: CASLTMAVGISSYEQYF

J gene: TRBJ1-5
clone size: .
V gene: TRBV7-2
D gene: .
CDR3 DNA: TGTGCCAGCAGCCTCCCTTCCAACATGGGGAGCAATCAGCCCCAGCATTTT
CDR3 protein: CASSLPSNMGSNQPQHF

J gene: TRBJ2-1
clone size: .
V gene: TRBV7-2
D gene: TRBD2
CDR3 DNA: TGTGCCAGCAGCTTAGGTAGCGGGGGGGCCGATGAGCAGTTCTTC
CDR3 protein: CASSLGSGGADEQFF

J gene: TRBJ1-2
clone size: few
V gene: TRBV12-3/TRBV12-4
D gene: .
CDR3 DNA: TGTGCCAGCAGCTACGCTGGGGGCGAGGACGGCTACACCTTC
CDR3 protein: CASSYAGGEDGYTF

J gene: TRBJ1-1
clone size: .
V gene: TRBV20-1
D gene: .
CDR3 DNA: TGCAGTGCTAGAGACAGGGCGAACACTAAAGCTTTCTTT
CDR3 protein: CSARDRANTKAFF

J gene: TRBJ1-4
clone size: few
V gene: TRBV7-2
D gene: TRBD1
CDR3 DNA: TGTGCCAGCAGCGAAGCCGGGACAGGGGGCGAAGCAACTAATGAAAAACTGTTTTTT
CDR3 protein: CASSEAGTGGEATNEKLFF

J gene: TRBJ2-1
clone size: many
V gene: TRBV7-9
D gene: .
CDR3 DNA: TGTGCCAGCAGCCGAAACAATGAGCAGTTCTTC
CDR3 protein: CASSRNNEQFF

J gene: TRBJ2-3
clone size: few
V gene: TRBV28
D gene: TRBD1
CDR3 DNA: TGTGCCAGCAGTTTTACAGGGGGATCCGATACGCAGTATTTT
CDR3 protein: CASSFTGGSDTQYF

J gene: TRBJ2-2
clone size: .
V gene: TRBV20-1
D gene: .
CDR3 DNA: TGCAGTGCTAGAGTAAAACAGGGGAACACCGGGGAGCTGTTTTTT
CDR3 protein: CSARVKQGNTGELFF

J gene: TRBJ2-1
clone size: .
V gene: TRBV27
D gene: .
CDR3 DNA: TGTGCCAGCAGTTTATATACCGGCCGGCTAGTGCCGTTCTCCAATGAGCAGTTCTTC
CDR3 protein: CASSLYTGRLVPFSNEQFF

J gene: TRBJ2-5
clone size: .
V gene: TRBV7-6
D gene: .
CDR3 DNA: TGTGCCAGCAGCTCAGGGATCGGGGCTCTTAAAGAGACCCAGTACTTC
CDR3 protein: CASSSGIGALKETQYF

J gene: TRBJ1-1
clone size: .
V gene: TRBV4-2
D gene: .
CDR3 DNA: TGTGCCAGCAGCCAGCAAACGGACGGATTGAACACTGAAGCTTTCTTT
CDR3 protein: CASSQQTDGLNTEAFF

J gene: TRBJ1-1
clone size: many
V gene: TRBV6-2/TRBV6-3
D gene: TRBD1
CDR3 DNA: TGTGCCAGCAGTCTTACGCCGACAGGGCGCACTGAAGCTTTCTTT
CDR3 protein: CASSLTPTGRTEAFF

J gene: TRBJ1-2
clone size: .
V gene: TRBV29-1
D gene: .
CDR3 DNA: TGCAGCGTTGAAGACCCCTCAGGAGGTGGGCGAGACTATGGCTACACCTTC
CDR3 protein: CSVEDPSGGGRDYGYTF

J gene: TRBJ2-7
clone size: .
V gene: TRBV28
D gene: .
CDR3 DNA: TGTGCCATCCAGGACCCAAGCTCCTACGAGCAGTACTTC
CDR3 protein: CAIQDPSSYEQYF

J gene: TRBJ2-5
clone size: .
V gene: TRBV28
D gene: .
CDR3 DNA: TGTGCCAGCACCCAGTTCTCGAACAACCTACAAGAGACCCAGTACTTC
CDR3 protein: CASTQFSNNLQETQYF

J gene: TRBJ2-1
clone size: .
V gene: TRBV24-1
D gene: .
CDR3 DNA: TGTGCCACAGGGATAGGTAATGAGCAGTTCTTC
CDR3 protein: CATGIGNEQFF

J gene: TRBJ1-1
clone size: few
V gene: TRBV7-9
D gene: .
CDR3 DNA: TGTGCCAGCAGCTTTACACGTGAAGCTTTCTTT
CDR3 protein: CASSFTREAFF

J gene: TRBJ2-2
clone size: .
V gene: TRBV27
D gene: .
CDR3 DNA: TGTGCCAGCTCCAGGGCGGGCGGGGAGCTGTTTTTT
CDR3 protein: CASSRAGGELFF